The present T cell receptor (beta chain) was sequenced within a study of cytomegalovirus exposure and HLA in healthy donors. Amplification used 60 Vbeta primers and 13 Jbeta primers. The repertoire was sequenced with immunoSEQ multiplex PCR; TCRdb's copy has only in-frame clones and lacks some. The table includes some 150,000 clones, 75% to 90% detected once. The germline gives CDR1 LNHDA, CDR2 SQIVND (reference sequence). This CDR3 has 15 residues. With 5 bases clipped from V and 5 bases from J, the junction kept 10 bases outside the gene matches. This clone appeared a few times. Sequencing was performed on PBMCs. The receptor's source is a man under 40 in good health and CMV-seronegative. The J gene is TRBJ2-7, the V gene TRBV19, with 9 bases aligning to TRBD1. The CDR3 sequence: CASSPRTGEGHEQYF. DNA of the CDR3: TGTGCCAGTAGTCCCAGGACAGGGGAAGGCCACGAGCAGTACTTC.